The 2 T cell receptor beta chains in this list originate from one sample, sequenced in a study of control samples from healthy donors and cancer patients. Repertoires were generated with immunoSEQ multiplex PCR, while TCRdb's copy carries only in-frame clones and drops some. Here the sample spans 95,000 to 150,000 clones, more than 80% being singletons. The sequenced sample was blood. The receptor set was obtained from a man aged 50 to 60 in good health.

CDR3 protein: CAWSTWEGADTQYF. DNA of the CDR3: TGTGCCTGGAGTACCTGGGAGGGGGCAGATACGCAGTATTTT. The rearrangement joins TRBV30 to TRBJ2-3; TRBD2 might be the D (7 bases). V shed 2 bases and J shed 4 bases, with 13 bases lying between them. This CDR3 has 14 amino acids. Germline CDR1 is GTSNPN and CDR2 is SVGIG (reference sequence). The entire variable domain, with the rest obtained from reference TRBV30 and TRBJ2-3, is as follows: SQTIHQWPATLVQPVGSPLSLECTVEGTSNPNLYWYRQAAGRGLQLLFYSVGIGQISSEVPQNLSASRPQDRQFILSSKKLLLSDSGFYLCAWSTWEGADTQYFGPGTRLTVL.

The genes are TRBV4-1 and TRBJ2-5; 16 bases are a match to TRBD2. Germline V gives CDR1 MGHRA, CDR2 YSYEKL. The CDR3 totals 16 residues. V lost 5 bases, J lost 4 bases, and 4 bases stayed unmatched. The CDR3 spells CASSSGLAGGGETQYF. The CDR3 DNA reads TGCGCCAGCAGCTCGGGACTAGCGGGGGGGGGAGAGACCCAGTACTTC.